This entry lists 24 T cell receptor beta chains sequenced from one sample in a study of blood T cell repertoires in COVID-19. Clones were read by immunoSEQ multiplex PCR, and TCRdb kept only the in-frame ones, dropping some. This table holds about 180,000 clones, 80% found once. Sequencing was carried out using PBMCs or T cells enriched from blood (not recorded which). These TCRs come from a man aged 55 to 69 who had been exposed to COVID-19.

A few counts support this clone. The gene calls are TRBV7-9 and TRBJ2-7; 13 bases fit TRBD2. V lost 4 bases and J lost 11; bases outside the gene matches: 8. The germline V gene encodes CDR1 SEHNR and CDR2 FQNEAQ (reference sequence). This CDR3 has 14 amino acids. The CDR3 loop is CASSSWTSGSKEYF. The CDR3 DNA reads TGTGCCAGCAGCTCCTGGACTAGCGGGAGTAAGGAGTACTTC.

V is TRBV5-6 and J is TRBJ2-1; 8 bases match TRBD1. The CDR3 has 14 residues. From germline, CDR1 is SGHDT and CDR2 YYEEEE. Trimming at V came to 6 bases and at J to 8 bases, leaving 10 bases not matched to a gene. CDR3 DNA: TGTGCCAGCAACCCAGGGGGCGGATTGGATGAGCAGTTCTTC. Translated: CASNPGGGLDEQFF.

This chain joins TRBV11-3 and TRBJ2-7; D is undetermined. V was clipped by 1 base and J by 2 bases, with 18 bases between them. CDR1 and CDR2 (germline): SGHNT, YENEEA. CDR3 length: 17 amino acids. In nucleotides, the CDR3 is TGTGCCAGCAGCTTAGCTTCTACGAGGCCCCGCCCCTACGAGCAGTACTTC. It encodes CASSLASTRPRPYEQYF.

The CDR3 region has the DNA TGTGCCAGCAGTTACTCAAGGGGTTATTTCTACGAGCAGTACTTC. Amino acid sequence: CASSYSRGYFYEQYF. V gene TRBV6-5 combines with J gene TRBJ2-7; D is possibly TRBD1 (5 bases). This CDR3 region has 15 residues. V lost 0 bases and J 3 bases, leaving 12 bases between the germline ends. The germline V gene encodes CDR1 MNHEY and CDR2 SVGAGI.

CDR3 loop: CASSEELQGWEKLFF. The CDR3 nucleotides read TGTGCCAGCAGTGAAGAGCTCCAGGGGTGGGAAAAACTGTTTTTT. The chain joins TRBV2 to TRBJ1-4; possibly TRBD1 for D (6 bases). The CDR3 has 15 amino acids. V shed 1 base and J shed 8 bases, with 14 bases lying between them. Germline CDR1 SNHLY, CDR2 FYNNEI.

The chain joins TRBV15 to TRBJ1-2; D is ambiguous. The CDR3 extends over 14 amino acids. V was clipped by 1 base and J by 0 bases, with 6 bases between them. Germline values: CDR1 LNHNV, CDR2 YYDKDF (reference sequence). This CDR3 reads CATSRGAANYGYTF. CDR3 nucleotide sequence: TGTGCCACCAGCAGAGGTGCAGCTAACTATGGCTACACCTTC.

The rearrangement joins TRBV24-1 to TRBJ2-1, with no clear D. Germline lookup yields CDR1 KGHDR and CDR2 SFDVKD. The CDR3 consists of 14 residues. V was trimmed by 7 bases and J by 3 bases, leaving 12 bases between them. The CDR3 region is CATSRSSFYNEQFF. CDR3 DNA sequence: TGTGCCACCAGCCGCTCCAGTTTCTACAATGAGCAGTTCTTC.

This sequence joins TRBV7-3 and TRBJ2-5; D unclear. V was shortened by 5 bases and J by 2 bases, with 9 bases between the two germline ends. CDR1 is SGHTA, CDR2 FQGTGA, per germline. The CDR3 loop spans 13 amino acids. CDR3 in DNA: TGTGCCAGCAGCCCGTCTCCTCAAGAGACCCAGTACTTC. Translation: CASSPSPQETQYF.

The rearrangement joins TRBV9 to TRBJ1-1; D ambiguous. The V gene's germline CDR1 is SGDLS and CDR2 YYNGEE. The CDR3 has 13 residues. Trimming cost V 4 bases and J 3 bases, with 10 bases left between them. The CDR3, as DNA: TGTGCCAGCAGCCCCCGAGGAGACACTGAAGCTTTCTTT. Translation gives CASSPRGDTEAFF.

This sequence joins TRBV7-8 and TRBJ1-1, with a tentative D call TRBD1 (6 bases). V was pared by 4 bases and J by 1 base, with 19 bases between. The CDR3 covers 17 residues. Germline values: CDR1 SGHVS, CDR2 FQNEAQ. The CDR3 coding sequence is TGTGCCAGCAGCTACGTTACAGGGTTATCTTCGAACACTGAAGCTTTCTTT. This encodes CASSYVTGLSSNTEAFF.

V gene TRBV28 combines with J gene TRBJ1-2; D possibly corresponds to TRBD1 (5 bases). Germline V CDR1 and CDR2: MDHEN, SYDVKM. This CDR3 is built from 15 residues. Trimming shortened V by 2 bases and J by 0 bases, and 10 bases separated the two germline ends. CDR3 loop: CASSLEAGTNYGYTF. The DNA for the CDR3 is TGTGCCAGCAGTTTAGAGGCAGGGACTAACTATGGCTACACCTTC.

The CDR3 protein is CASSYPDRGLYEQYF. In DNA, the CDR3 is TGTGCCAGCAGTTACCCAGACAGGGGACTCTACGAGCAGTACTTC. The genes are TRBV6-2 or TRBV6-3 and TRBJ2-7; the match to TRBD1 covers 8 bases. The J segment lost 3 bases and the V segment lost 2 bases, leaving 6 bases of the junction unmatched. Germline assignment: CDR1 MNHEY and CDR2 SVGEGT. This CDR3 contains 15 residues.

The CDR3 DNA is TGTGCCAGCAGTTTAGGGGGACAGAGGAATGAAAAACTGTTTTTT. It yields the protein CASSLGGQRNEKLFF. The V and J genes are TRBV28 and TRBJ1-4; TRBD1 aligns across 7 bases. After removal of 2 bases from V and 5 bases from J, the junction contained 5 bases not matched to a gene. Germline values: CDR1 MDHEN, CDR2 SYDVKM. This CDR3 contains 15 residues.

The rearrangement joins TRBV6-5 to TRBJ2-7; D perhaps matches TRBD1 (6 bases). The germline V and J ends were trimmed by 0 bases and 2 bases, with 11 bases remaining between them. Germline-derived CDR1 and CDR2 are MNHEY and SVGAGI. This CDR3 comprises 15 residues. DNA for the CDR3: TGTGCCAGCAGTTACTCGCAGGGGCGCCCCTACGAGCAGTACTTC. This sequence encodes CASSYSQGRPYEQYF.

V and J are TRBV11-2 and TRBJ1-2; a possible D gene is TRBD1 (6 bases). V was clipped by 5 bases and J by 0 bases, with 13 bases between them. This CDR3 region has 15 residues. Germline V gene sequence: CDR1 SGHAT, CDR2 FQNNGV. In DNA, the CDR3 is TGTGCCAGCAGCCCCGGGACACACACTAACTATGGCTACACCTTC. This encodes CASSPGTHTNYGYTF.

This clone appeared a single time. The CDR3 region is CASSQVIQGADQPQHF. Here the CDR3 DNA reads TGTGCCAGCAGCCAGGTGATACAGGGGGCTGATCAGCCCCAGCATTTT. V gene TRBV4-2 combines with J gene TRBJ1-5, with 9 bases lining up with TRBD1. V lost 3 bases and J lost 5; bases outside the gene matches: 8. The CDR3 length is 16 residues. Germline CDR1 is LGHNA and CDR2 is YNFKEQ.

This clone has more than one count but fewer than ten. The chain joins TRBV7-9 to TRBJ1-3; D remains unclear. Germline V gene lookup returns CDR1 SEHNR and CDR2 FQNEAQ (reference sequence). V was trimmed by 0 bases and J by 0 bases, leaving 9 bases between them. The CDR3 is 16 residues long. CDR3 sequence (DNA): TGTGCCAGCAGCTTAGCAAGCGGCTTCTCTGGAAACACCATATATTTT. Translating it yields CASSLASGFSGNTIYF.

The chain employs TRBV2 and TRBJ2-5; weak D call: TRBD2 (6 bases). V shed 7 bases and J shed 5 bases, with 20 bases lying between them. The germline V gene has CDR1 SNHLY and CDR2 FYNNEI. The CDR3 sequence is 15 residues long. CDR3 nucleotide sequence: TGTGCCAGCACCCCCAGGAGGGACGGTATTGAGACCCAGTACTTC. Its translation is CASTPRRDGIETQYF. Full variable domain (rest looked up from reference TRBV2 and TRBJ2-5): EPEVTQTPSHQVTQMGQEVILRCVPISNHLYFYWYRQILGQKVEFLVSFYNNEISEKSEIFDDQFSVERPDGSNFTLKIRSTKLEDSAMYFCASTPRRDGIETQYFGPGTRLLVL.

The CDR3 coding sequence is TGTGCCAGCAGTGATTCTGTTGGGACAGGGGGCAATCAGCCCCAGCATTTT. It translates to CASSDSVGTGGNQPQHF. V is TRBV2 and J is TRBJ1-5; 10 bases line up with TRBD1. Germline CDR1 and CDR2: SNHLY and FYNNEI. The CDR3 loop spans 17 amino acids. V lost 3 bases and J lost 2; bases outside the gene matches: 7. Full variable domain (missing parts from reference TRBV2 and TRBJ1-5): EPEVTQTPSHQVTQMGQEVILRCVPISNHLYFYWYRQILGQKVEFLVSFYNNEISEKSEIFDDQFSVERPDGSNFTLKIRSTKLEDSAMYFCASSDSVGTGGNQPQHFGDGTRLSIL.

CDR3 sequence reads: CASSVDGRWETQYF. The CDR3 coding sequence is TGTGCCAGCAGCGTAGACGGGAGGTGGGAGACCCAGTACTTC. This chain connects TRBV9 to TRBJ2-5; 7 bases fit TRBD2. This CDR3 is built from 14 residues. Per the germline V gene, CDR1 is SGDLS and CDR2 is YYNGEE. With V trimmed by 0 bases and J by 5 bases, 4 bases remained unmatched. Drawing the rest from reference TRBV9 and TRBJ2-5, the complete variable domain is DSGVTQTPKHLITATGQRVTLRCSPRSGDLSVYWYQQSLDQGLQFLIQYYNGEERAKGNILERFSAQQFPDLHSELNLSSLELGDSALYFCASSVDGRWETQYFGPGTRLLVL.

V usage is TRBV23-1 and J usage is TRBJ2-7, with 8 bases identical to TRBD1. TRBV23-1 is filed as an ORF, its function uncertain. J was trimmed by 1 base and V by 3 bases; bases with no gene match: 2. The CDR3 is 14 amino acids. Written as DNA, the CDR3 is TGCGCCAGCAGTCATCGGGACAGGTCCTACGAGCAGTACTTC. Encoded protein: CASSHRDRSYEQYF.

V usage is TRBV7-7 and J usage is TRBJ2-5; 11 bases fit TRBD2. This CDR3 has 15 amino acids. In germline, CDR1 is SSHAT, CDR2 FNYEAQ (reference sequence). Trimming removed 5 bases from V and 5 bases from J; junction bases left unmatched: 7. CDR3 loop: CASSVSGRAGETQYF. The CDR3 DNA sequence: TGTGCCAGCAGCGTTAGCGGGAGGGCCGGTGAGACCCAGTACTTC.

The chain carries TRBV12-3 or TRBV12-4 and TRBJ2-7; 12 bases map to TRBD2. The V segment lost 8 bases and the J segment 4 bases; nucleotides outside the gene matches: 3. The CDR3 contains 13 residues. In DNA, the CDR3 is TGTGCCAGCTCCGGACTAGCGGGGTACGAGCAGTACTTC. Translated: CASSGLAGYEQYF.

The chain employs TRBV27 and TRBJ2-2, with 9 bases that match TRBD2. The germline V gene encodes CDR1 MNHEY and CDR2 SMNVEV (reference sequence). V was clipped by 3 bases and J by 10 bases; unmatched bases: 6. The CDR3 covers 14 residues. This CDR3 reads CASSFLAGDVELFF. DNA for the CDR3: TGTGCCAGCAGTTTTTTAGCGGGAGACGTGGAGCTGTTTTTT.